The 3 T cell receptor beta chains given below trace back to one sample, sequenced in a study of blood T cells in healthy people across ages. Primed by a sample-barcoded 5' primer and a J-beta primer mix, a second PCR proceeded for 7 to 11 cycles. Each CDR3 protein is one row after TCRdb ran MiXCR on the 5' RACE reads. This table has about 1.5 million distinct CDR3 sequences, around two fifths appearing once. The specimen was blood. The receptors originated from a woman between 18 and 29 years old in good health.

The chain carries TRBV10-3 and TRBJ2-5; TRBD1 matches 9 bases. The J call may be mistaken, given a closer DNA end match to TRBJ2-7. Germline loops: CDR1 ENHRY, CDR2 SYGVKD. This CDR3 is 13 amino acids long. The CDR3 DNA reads TGTGCCATAGGGACAGGGACGGGTCTCGAGCAGTACTTC. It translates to CAIGTGTGLEQYF.

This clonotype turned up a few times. The chain's CDR3 is CSVSRKRQPGVYTF. The CDR3 DNA follows: TGCAGTGTCTCGCGCAAAAGGCAGCCTGGCGTCTACACCTTC. The chain couples TRBV20-1 to TRBJ1-2; the D is unclear. V gave up 7 bases and J gave up 10 bases, with 25 bases separating them. Per germline, CDR1 DFQATT and CDR2 SNEGSKA (reference sequence). This CDR3 is 14 amino acids long.

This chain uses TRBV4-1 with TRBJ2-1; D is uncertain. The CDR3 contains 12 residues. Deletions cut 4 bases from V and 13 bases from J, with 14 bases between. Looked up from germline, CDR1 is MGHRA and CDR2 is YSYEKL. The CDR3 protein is CASSRPSETQFF. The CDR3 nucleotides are TGCGCCAGCAGCCGTCCCTCAGAGACCCAGTTCTTC.